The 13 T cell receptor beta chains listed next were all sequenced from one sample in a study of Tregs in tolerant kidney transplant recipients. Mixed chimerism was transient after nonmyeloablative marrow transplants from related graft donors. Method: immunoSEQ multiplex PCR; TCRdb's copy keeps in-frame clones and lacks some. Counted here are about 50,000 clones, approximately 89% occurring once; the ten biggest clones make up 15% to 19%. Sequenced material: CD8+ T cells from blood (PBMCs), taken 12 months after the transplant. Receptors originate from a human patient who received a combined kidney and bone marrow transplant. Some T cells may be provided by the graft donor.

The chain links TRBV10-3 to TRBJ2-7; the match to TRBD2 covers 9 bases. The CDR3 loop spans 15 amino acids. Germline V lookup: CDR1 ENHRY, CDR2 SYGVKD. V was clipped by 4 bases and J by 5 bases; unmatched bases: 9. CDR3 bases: TGTGCCATCAGTGTAGGCGGGAGGGCCAAGAACGAGCAGTACTTC. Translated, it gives CAISVGGRAKNEQYF.

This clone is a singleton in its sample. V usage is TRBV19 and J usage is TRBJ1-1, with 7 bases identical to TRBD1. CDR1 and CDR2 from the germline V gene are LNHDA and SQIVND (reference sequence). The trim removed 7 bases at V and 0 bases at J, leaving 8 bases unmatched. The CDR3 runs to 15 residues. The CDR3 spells CASTVTGLMNTEAFF. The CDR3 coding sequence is TGTGCCAGTACCGTGACAGGGCTAATGAACACTGAAGCTTTCTTT.

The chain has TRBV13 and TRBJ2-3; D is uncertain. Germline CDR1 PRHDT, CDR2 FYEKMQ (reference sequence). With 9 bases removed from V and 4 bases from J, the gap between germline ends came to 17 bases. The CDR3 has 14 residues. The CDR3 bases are TGTGCCAGTACCGCAGGTGGTCCTCCAGATACGCAGTATTTT. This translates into CASTAGGPPDTQYF. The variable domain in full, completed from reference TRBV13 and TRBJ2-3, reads AAGVIQSPRHLIKEKRETATLKCYPIPRHDTVYWYQQGPGQDPQFLISFYEKMQSDKGSIPDRFSAQQFSDYHSELNMSSLELGDSALYFCASTAGGPPDTQYFGPGTRLTVL.

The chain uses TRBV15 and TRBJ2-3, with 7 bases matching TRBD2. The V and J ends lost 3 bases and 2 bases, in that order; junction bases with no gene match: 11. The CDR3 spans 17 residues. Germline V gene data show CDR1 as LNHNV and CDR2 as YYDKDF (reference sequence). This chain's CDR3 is CATSRVPWGGDTDTQYF. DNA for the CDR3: TGTGCCACCAGCAGGGTCCCCTGGGGGGGGGACACAGATACGCAGTATTTT.

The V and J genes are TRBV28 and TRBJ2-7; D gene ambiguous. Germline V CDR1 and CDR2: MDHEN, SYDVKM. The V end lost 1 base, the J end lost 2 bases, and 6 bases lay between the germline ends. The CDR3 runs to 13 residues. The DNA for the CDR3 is TGTGCCAGCAGTTTATACCGAGCCTACGAGCAGTACTTC. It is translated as CASSLYRAYEQYF.

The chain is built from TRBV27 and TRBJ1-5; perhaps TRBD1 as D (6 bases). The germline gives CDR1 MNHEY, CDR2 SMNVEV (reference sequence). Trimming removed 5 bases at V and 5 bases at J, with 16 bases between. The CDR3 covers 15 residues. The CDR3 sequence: CASSPTGTGYQPQHF. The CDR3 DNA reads TGTGCCAGCAGTCCAACCGGTACAGGGTATCAGCCCCAGCATTTT.

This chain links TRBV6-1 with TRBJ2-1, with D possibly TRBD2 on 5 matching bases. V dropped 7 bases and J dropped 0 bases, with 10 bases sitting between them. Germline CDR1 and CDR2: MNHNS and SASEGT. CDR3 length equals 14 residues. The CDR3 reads CASITGYSYNEQFF. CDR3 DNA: TGTGCCAGCATCACGGGGTACTCCTACAATGAGCAGTTCTTC.

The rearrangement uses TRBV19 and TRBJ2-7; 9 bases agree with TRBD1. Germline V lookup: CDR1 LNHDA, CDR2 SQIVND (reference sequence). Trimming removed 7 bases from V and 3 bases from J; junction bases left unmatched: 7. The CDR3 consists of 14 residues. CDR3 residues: CASTWTGDYYEQYF. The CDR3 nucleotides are TGTGCCAGTACTTGGACAGGGGACTACTACGAGCAGTACTTC.

In DNA form, the CDR3 reads TGCGCCAGCAGCCAGTGGGACAGGGGTTCGGATACGCAGTATTTT. Its translation is CASSQWDRGSDTQYF. The chain links TRBV4-3 to TRBJ2-3; 10 bases are a match to TRBD1. After removal of 3 bases from V and 6 bases from J, the junction contained 6 bases not matched to a gene. CDR3 length equals 15 residues. Germline CDR1 reads LGHNA; CDR2 reads YSLEER.

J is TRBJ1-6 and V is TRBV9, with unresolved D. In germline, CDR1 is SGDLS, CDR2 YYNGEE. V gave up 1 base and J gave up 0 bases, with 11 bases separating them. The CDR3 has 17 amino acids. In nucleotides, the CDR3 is TGTGCCAGCAGCGTAACACCGAATCGCTCCTATAATTCACCCCTCCACTTT. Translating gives CASSVTPNRSYNSPLHF.

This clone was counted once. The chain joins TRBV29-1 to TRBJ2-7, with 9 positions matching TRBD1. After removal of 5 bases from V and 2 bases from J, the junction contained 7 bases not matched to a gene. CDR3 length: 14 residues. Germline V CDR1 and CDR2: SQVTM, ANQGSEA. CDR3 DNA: TGCAGCGTTCCCGGGACAGGGCGAGCCTACGAGCAGTACTTC. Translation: CSVPGTGRAYEQYF.

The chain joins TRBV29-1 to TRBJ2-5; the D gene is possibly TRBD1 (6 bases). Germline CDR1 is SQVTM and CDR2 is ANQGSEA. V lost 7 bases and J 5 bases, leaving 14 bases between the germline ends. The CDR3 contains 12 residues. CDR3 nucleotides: TGCAGCGCCTACGGGACAATCGAGACCCAGTACTTC. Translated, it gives CSAYGTIETQYF.

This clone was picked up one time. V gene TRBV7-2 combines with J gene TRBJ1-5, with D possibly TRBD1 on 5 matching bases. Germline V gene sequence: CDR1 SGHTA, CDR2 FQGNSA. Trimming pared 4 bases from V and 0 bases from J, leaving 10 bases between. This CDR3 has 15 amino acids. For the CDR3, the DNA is TGTGCCAGCAGCTCGACAGACCATAGCAATCAGCCCCAGCATTTT. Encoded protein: CASSSTDHSNQPQHF.